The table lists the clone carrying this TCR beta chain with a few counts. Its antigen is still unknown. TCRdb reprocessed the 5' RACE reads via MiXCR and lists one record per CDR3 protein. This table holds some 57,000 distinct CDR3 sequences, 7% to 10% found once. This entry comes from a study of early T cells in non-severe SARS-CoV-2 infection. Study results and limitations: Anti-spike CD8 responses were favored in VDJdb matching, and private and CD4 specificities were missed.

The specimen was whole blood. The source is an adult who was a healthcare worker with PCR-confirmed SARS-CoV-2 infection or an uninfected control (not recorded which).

The CDR3 DNA follows: TGCGCCAGCAGCTTGGAACCAGCGGGGGGCGGGGCGCAGTATTTT. It specifies CASSLEPAGGGAQYF. The chain employs TRBV5-1 and TRBJ2-3; 9 nucleotides match TRBD2. The V gene end was trimmed by 0 bases and the J gene end by 10 bases; junction bases not matched to a gene: 9. This CDR3 comprises 15 residues. CDR1 is SGHRS and CDR2 is YFSETQ in the germline V gene.